This T cell receptor (beta chain) was captured by sequencing in a study of blood T cells in healthy people across ages. Study results and limitations: CMV status of donors was not determined, possibly confounding expanded clonotype changes. TCR beta diversity, measured per million T cells, fell in a roughly linear way with age.

With a J-beta primer mix and a sample-barcoded 5' primer, a second PCR ran about 6 to 11 cycles. MiXCR was run by TCRdb on the 5' RACE reads, yielding one entry per CDR3 protein. The sample holds 900,000 to 950,000 distinct CDR3 sequences; 25% to 35% are singletons and the top ten take roughly 10%. CDR1 is SEHNR and CDR2 is FQNEAQ in the germline V gene (reference sequence). The CDR3 sequence is 15 residues long. With 8 bases clipped from V and 4 bases from J, the junction kept 7 bases outside the gene matches. Each donor gave around 9.3 milliliters of peripheral blood. This clonotype was seen more than once but under ten times. Its specificity is unknown. These data were also reused for a study on T cells of mothers and their children. From that report: All extracted RNA went into cDNA synthesis, approximately 1.5 ug per 15 ul.

The sequence came from a woman between 40 and 55 years old in good health. Sequenced: blood. The gene calls are TRBV7-9 and TRBJ2-5, with 13 bases identical to TRBD2. CDR3 nucleotides: TGTGCCAGCGGGCTCGGACTAGCGGGGGTAGAGACCCAGTACTTC. Translated: CASGLGLAGVETQYF.